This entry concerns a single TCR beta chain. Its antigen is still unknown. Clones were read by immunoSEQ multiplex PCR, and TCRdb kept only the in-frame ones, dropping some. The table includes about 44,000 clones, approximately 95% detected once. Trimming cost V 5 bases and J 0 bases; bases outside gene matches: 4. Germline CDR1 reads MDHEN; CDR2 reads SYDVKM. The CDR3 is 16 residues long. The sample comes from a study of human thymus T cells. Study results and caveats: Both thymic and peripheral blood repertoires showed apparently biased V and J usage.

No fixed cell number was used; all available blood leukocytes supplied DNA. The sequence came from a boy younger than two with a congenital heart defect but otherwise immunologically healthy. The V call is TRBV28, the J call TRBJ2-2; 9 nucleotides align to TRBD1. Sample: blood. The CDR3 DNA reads TGTGCCAGCAGTCCGCGGACAGGGGCGAACACCGGGGAGCTGTTTTTT. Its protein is CASSPRTGANTGELFF.